The rows below give T cell receptor beta chains drawn from one sample of a study of blood T cells in healthy people across ages. TCRdb passed the 5' RACE reads through MiXCR, listing each CDR3 protein once. The sample carries about 640,000 distinct CDR3 sequences, approximately 40% recorded once. The specimen was blood. These receptors originate from a man older than 75 in good health. The CDR3 runs from the conserved cysteine through the conserved F or W. The order of the fields is clone size, V gene, D gene, J gene, CDR3 DNA, CDR3 protein. D genes are given only for firm matches. Expanded clones get a size class; other rows say once, few or many, or leave the size out.

>many|TRBV29-1|TRBD2|TRBJ2-1
TGCAGCGTTGTAGGACTAGATTTTAATGAGCAGTTCTTC
CSVVGLDFNEQFF
>many|TRBV20-1|TRBD2|TRBJ2-1
TGCAGTGCTAGCAAGACTAGCGTTGGGGATGAGCAGTTCTTC
CSASKTSVGDEQFF
>-|TRBV6-1|TRBD1|TRBJ2-4
TGTGCCAGCAGTGAAGGACTACAGGGGCAGTACTTC
CASSEGLQGQYF
>-|TRBV6-1|-|TRBJ2-1
TGTGCCACCGGACGGCAGAACAATGAGCAGTTCTTC
CATGRQNNEQFF
>-|TRBV11-1|TRBD1|TRBJ2-7
TGTGCCAGCAGTATCGACAGGGATAAAGGGTACGAGCAGTACTTC
CASSIDRDKGYEQYF
>-|TRBV7-9|-|TRBJ2-2
TGTGCCAGCAGCTTACTGGGGTCCGCGAACACCGGGGAGCTGTTTTTT
CASSLLGSANTGELFF
>many|TRBV7-2|-|TRBJ2-7
TGTGCCAGCAGCTTTAAGGGTTCGTACGAGCAGTACTTC
CASSFKGSYEQYF
>-|TRBV5-8|-|TRBJ1-2
TGTGCCAGCAGCTTGGAGAGGGACTATGGCTACACCTTC
CASSLERDYGYTF
>-|TRBV4-2|-|TRBJ2-7
TGTGCCAGCAGCCAGCTAGCTGCGAGCTCCTACAATGAGCAGTACTTC
CASSQLAASSYNEQYF
>-|TRBV7-2|-|TRBJ2-5
TGTGCCAGCAGCTTAGACTGGTCGGGATACCAAGAGACCCAGTACTTC
CASSLDWSGYQETQYF
>-|TRBV20-1|-|TRBJ1-2
TGCAGTGCTAGAGATGGGAAGGGCAACTATGGCTACACCTTC
CSARDGKGNYGYTF
>-|TRBV5-1|-|TRBJ2-7
TGCGCCAGCAGCTCAAAGGAGACCTACGAGCAGTACTTC
CASSSKETYEQYF
>-|TRBV7-2|-|TRBJ2-1
TGTGCCAGCAGCCCTGTAGGGAGCTCCTACAATGAGCAGTTCTTC
CASSPVGSSYNEQFF
>-|TRBV3-1|-|TRBJ2-7
TGTGCCAGCAGCCAAGTCGGAGGAGCCGACGAGCAGTACTTC
CASSQVGGADEQYF
>few|TRBV4-3|TRBD2|TRBJ2-5
TGCGCCAGCAGCCCTCAGCGGGGGAGACCAGAGACCCAGTACTTC
CASSPQRGRPETQYF
>few|TRBV5-1|TRBD2|TRBJ2-3
TGCGCCAGCAGCTTCGTTATAGCGGGGGGGCGACGTAGAAATACGCAGTATTTT
CASSFVIAGGRRRNTQYF
>-|TRBV12-3/TRBV12-4|TRBD2|TRBJ2-3
TGTGCCAGCAGTTTTGGACTAGACCGCACAGATACGCAGTATTTT
CASSFGLDRTDTQYF
>once|TRBV20-1|-|TRBJ1-5
TGCAGTGCTAGAGATCAACAGGGCCCCGGGCCCCAGCATTTT
CSARDQQGPGPQHF
>-|TRBV5-1|TRBD2|TRBJ2-5
TGCGCCAGCAACCGGGGGGGCCAAGAGACCCAGTACTTC
CASNRGGQETQYF
>few|TRBV2|TRBD2|TRBJ2-3
TGTGCCAGCTCCGCCGGGACTAGCGCGCAGTATTTT
CASSAGTSAQYF
>-|TRBV20-1|TRBD2|TRBJ2-1
TGCAGTGCTAGAGTACCGAGCGGGGGGGCTTCTAATGAGCAGTTCTTC
CSARVPSGGASNEQFF
>-|TRBV18|TRBD1|TRBJ1-2
TGTGCCAGCTCACAAGGGACAGACCGCGCTAACTATGGCTACACCTTC
CASSQGTDRANYGYTF
>few|TRBV12-3/TRBV12-4|TRBD2|TRBJ2-3
TGTGCCAGCAGCCCTGGGACTAGCGGGAGGGATTTCGGGGATGAGAGGGATACGCAGTATTTT
CASSPGTSGRDFGDERDTQYF
>-|TRBV15|TRBD1|TRBJ1-1
TGTGCCACCGGCAGAAATAGCGGACAGGGCTGGAACACTGAAGCTTTCTTT
CATGRNSGQGWNTEAFF
>few|TRBV6-2/TRBV6-3|-|TRBJ2-5
TGTGCCAGCAGTTACGGGCCCGTGTCCATCCAAGAGACCCAGTACTTC
CASSYGPVSIQETQYF
>-|TRBV29-1|TRBD1|TRBJ1-1
TGCAGCGTTGCGGACAGGGGGTCCACTGAAGCTTTCTTT
CSVADRGSTEAFF
>few|TRBV4-3|-|TRBJ2-3
TGCGCCAGCAGCCAACACGCCGCGACGGAGACTTCTACGCAGTATTTT
CASSQHAATETSTQYF
>-|TRBV28|-|TRBJ2-1
TGTGCCAGCAGTTTTGGTGCTCAAACCTACAATGAGCAGTTCTTC
CASSFGAQTYNEQFF
>few|TRBV6-4|-|TRBJ2-7
TGTGCCAGCAGTGAAGGGGGAGGAAGGCTCGAGCAGTACTTC
CASSEGGGRLEQYF